This TCR beta chain was documented in a study of cytomegalovirus exposure and HLA in healthy donors. The primer mix had 60 Vbeta and 13 Jbeta primers. TCRdb keeps only in-frame clones here, not all; method: immunoSEQ multiplex PCR. The sample consists of approximately 140,000 clones, roughly 77% of them appearing once. This TCR was recovered from a human donor in good health. Sequencing was performed on PBMCs.

DNA for the CDR3: TGTGCCAGTAGTAGCCATGGACAGGGGTACACTGAAGCTTTCTTT. This codes for CASSSHGQGYTEAFF. The V and J genes are TRBV19 and TRBJ1-1, with 9 positions matching TRBD1. Losses at the gene ends were 4 bases for V and 3 bases for J; bases not matched to a gene: 6. Germline loops: CDR1 LNHDA, CDR2 SQIVND (reference sequence). The CDR3 consists of 15 residues.